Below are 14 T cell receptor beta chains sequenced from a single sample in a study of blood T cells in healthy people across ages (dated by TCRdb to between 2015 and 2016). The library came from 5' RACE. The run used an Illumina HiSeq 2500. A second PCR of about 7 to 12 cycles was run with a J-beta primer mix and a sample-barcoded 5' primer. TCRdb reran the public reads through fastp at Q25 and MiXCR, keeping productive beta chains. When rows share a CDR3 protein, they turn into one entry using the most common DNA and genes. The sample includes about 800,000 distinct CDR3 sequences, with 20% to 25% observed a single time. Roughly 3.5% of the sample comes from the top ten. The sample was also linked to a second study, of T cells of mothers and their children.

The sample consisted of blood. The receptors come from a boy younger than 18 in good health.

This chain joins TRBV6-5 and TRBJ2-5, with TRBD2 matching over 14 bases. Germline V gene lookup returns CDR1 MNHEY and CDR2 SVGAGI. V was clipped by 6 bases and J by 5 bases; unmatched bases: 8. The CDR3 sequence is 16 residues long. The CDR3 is CASSFPGLAGAETQYF. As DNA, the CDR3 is TGTGCCAGCAGCTTTCCGGGACTAGCGGGGGCGGAGACCCAGTACTTC.

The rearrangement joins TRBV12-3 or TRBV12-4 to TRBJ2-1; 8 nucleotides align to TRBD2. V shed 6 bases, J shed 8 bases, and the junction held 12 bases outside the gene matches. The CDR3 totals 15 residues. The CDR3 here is CASRRTSIPGDEQFF. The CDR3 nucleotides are TGTGCCAGCAGGCGGACTAGCATCCCTGGGGATGAGCAGTTCTTC.

In DNA, the CDR3 is TGCAGCGTTGCCGGGACAGCAACTAATGAAAAACTGTTTTTT. It yields the protein CSVAGTATNEKLFF. The chain joins TRBV29-1 to TRBJ1-4; 7 bases map to TRBD1. Trimming at V came to 4 bases and at J to 0 bases, leaving 2 bases not matched to a gene. CDR3 size: 14 residues. Looked up from germline, CDR1 is SQVTM and CDR2 is ANQGSEA.

This chain's CDR3 is CASSVVQGSGANVLTF. The CDR3 coding sequence is TGTGCCAGCAGTGTAGTCCAGGGATCTGGGGCCAACGTCCTGACTTTC. The chain recombines TRBV28 with TRBJ2-6; TRBD1 might be the D (5 bases). Trimming removed 5 bases at V and 1 base at J, with 12 bases between. This CDR3 spans 16 amino acids. The V gene's germline CDR1 is MDHEN and CDR2 SYDVKM. Based on the CDR3 plus reference TRBV28 and TRBJ2-6, the full variable domain is DVKVTQSSRYLVKRTGEKVFLECVQDMDHENMFWYRQDPGLGLRLIYFSYDVKMKEKGDIPEGYSVSREKKERFSLILESASTNQTSMYLCASSVVQGSGANVLTFGAGSRLTVL.

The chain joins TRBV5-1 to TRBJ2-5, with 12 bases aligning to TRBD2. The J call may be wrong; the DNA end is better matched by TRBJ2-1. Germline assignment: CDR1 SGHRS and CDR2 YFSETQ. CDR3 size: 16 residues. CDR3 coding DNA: TGCGCCAGCAGCAGGACTAGCGGGAATTTCTACAATGAGCAGTTCTTC. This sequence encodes CASSRTSGNFYNEQFF.

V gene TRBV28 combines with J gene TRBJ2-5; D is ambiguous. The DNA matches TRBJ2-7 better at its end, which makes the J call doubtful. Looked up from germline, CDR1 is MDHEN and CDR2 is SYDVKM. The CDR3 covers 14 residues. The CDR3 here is CASSPRVPPYEQYF. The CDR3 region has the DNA TGTGCCAGCAGTCCCCGGGTCCCACCCTACGAGCAGTACTTC.

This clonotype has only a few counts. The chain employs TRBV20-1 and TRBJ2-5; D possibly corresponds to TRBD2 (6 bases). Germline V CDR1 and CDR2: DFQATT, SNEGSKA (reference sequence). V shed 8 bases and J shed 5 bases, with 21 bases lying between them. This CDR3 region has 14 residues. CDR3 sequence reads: CSPGRGSGRETQYF. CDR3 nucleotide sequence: TGCAGTCCCGGACGGGGATCGGGGAGGGAGACCCAGTACTTC.

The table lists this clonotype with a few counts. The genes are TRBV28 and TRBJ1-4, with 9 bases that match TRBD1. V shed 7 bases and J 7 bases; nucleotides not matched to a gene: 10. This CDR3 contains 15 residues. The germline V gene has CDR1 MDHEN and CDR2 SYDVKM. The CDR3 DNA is TGTGCCAGCAACCGCGCAGACAGGGGGTCTGAAAAACTGTTTTTT. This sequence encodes CASNRADRGSEKLFF.

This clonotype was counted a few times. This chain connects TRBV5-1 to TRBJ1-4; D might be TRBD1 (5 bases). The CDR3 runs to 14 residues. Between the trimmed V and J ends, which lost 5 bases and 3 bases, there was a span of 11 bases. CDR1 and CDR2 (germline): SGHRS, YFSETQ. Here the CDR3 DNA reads TGCGCCAGCAGTATCAAAGGGGCTAATGAAAAACTGTTTTTT. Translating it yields CASSIKGANEKLFF.

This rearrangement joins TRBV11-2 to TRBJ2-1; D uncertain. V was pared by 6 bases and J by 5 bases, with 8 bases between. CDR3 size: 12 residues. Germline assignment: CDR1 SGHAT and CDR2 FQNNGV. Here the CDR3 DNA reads TGTGCCAGCAGTTTTTATGACAATGAGCAGTTCTTC. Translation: CASSFYDNEQFF.

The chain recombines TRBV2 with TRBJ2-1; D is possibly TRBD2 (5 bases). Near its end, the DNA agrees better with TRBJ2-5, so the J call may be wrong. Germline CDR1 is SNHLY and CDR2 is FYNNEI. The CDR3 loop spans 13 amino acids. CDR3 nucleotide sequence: TGTGCCAGCAGTTCGACTACAGCCCGGACCCAGTACTTC. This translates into CASSSTTARTQYF.

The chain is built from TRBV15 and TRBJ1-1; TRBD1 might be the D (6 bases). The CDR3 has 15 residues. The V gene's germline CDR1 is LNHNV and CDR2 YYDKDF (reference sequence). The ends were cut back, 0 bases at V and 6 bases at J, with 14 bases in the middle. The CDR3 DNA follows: TGTGCCACCAGCAGAGATAACGTCAGGGGCTCTGAAGCTTTCTTT. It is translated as CATSRDNVRGSEAFF.

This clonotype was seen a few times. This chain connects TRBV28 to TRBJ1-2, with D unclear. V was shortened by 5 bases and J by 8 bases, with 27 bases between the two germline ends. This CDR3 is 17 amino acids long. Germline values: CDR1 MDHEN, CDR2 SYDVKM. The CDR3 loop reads CASSPLTGGSRPVGYTF. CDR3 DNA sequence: TGTGCCAGCAGTCCATTAACGGGCGGAAGTCGACCCGTAGGCTACACCTTC.

The CDR3 coding sequence is TGCAGTGCCCTCCCTGCGAGATTAGCGTCCTGGCCCGAGCAGTACTTC. Its protein product is CSALPARLASWPEQYF. The chain combines TRBV20-1 with TRBJ2-7, with TRBD2 as a possible D gene (5 bases). Germline V lookup: CDR1 DFQATT, CDR2 SNEGSKA (reference sequence). V was cut by 6 bases and J by 6 bases, with 27 bases left in between. This CDR3 comprises 16 residues.